Each of the 18 T cell receptor beta chains below was sequenced from the same sample in a study of identical twins. TCRdb redid the calling of the 5' RACE reads with MiXCR, one entry per CDR3 protein. The table shows 350,000 or so distinct CDR3 sequences, with more than 9% occurring only once. These data were also filed under a second study, of yellow fever vaccine responses in identical twins.

Sequenced input: CD8+ T cells sorted from blood. Every receptor here comes from a young woman in good health.

The chain employs TRBV28 and TRBJ2-1; D gene ambiguous. Trimming shortened V by 4 bases and J by 0 bases, and 16 bases separated the two germline ends. This CDR3 is 17 amino acids long. Germline CDR1 and CDR2: MDHEN and SYDVKM. The CDR3 here is CASSSPKTRRSYNEQFF. Written as DNA, the CDR3 is TGTGCCAGCAGTTCCCCGAAGACGCGGCGCTCCTACAATGAGCAGTTCTTC.

The CDR3 loop reads CATSSDRDSGRYEQYF. CDR3 DNA: TGTGCCACCAGCAGTGACCGGGACAGCGGGCGTTACGAGCAGTACTTC. The chain recombines TRBV15 with TRBJ2-7; maybe TRBD1 (7 bases). V lost 3 bases, J lost 4 bases, and 19 bases lay in between. Per the germline V gene, CDR1 is LNHNV and CDR2 is YYDKDF (reference sequence). The CDR3 totals 16 residues.

The count of this clonotype is one. A much larger clone is a single base away; this may be a read error. The rearrangement joins TRBV12-3 or TRBV12-4 to TRBJ2-7; TRBD1 or TRBD2 may be the D gene (5 bases each). The CDR3 extends over 15 amino acids. The germline V and J ends were trimmed by 2 bases and 4 bases, with 15 bases remaining between them. The CDR3 loop is CASSLRGKVKYEQYF. In nucleotides, the CDR3 is TGTGCCAGCAGTTTACGGGGCAAGGTGAAGTACGAGCAGTACTTC.

This clonotype appeared a few times. The chain employs TRBV20-1 and TRBJ2-7; D is ambiguous. From germline, CDR1 is DFQATT and CDR2 SNEGSKA (reference sequence). Trimming removed 0 bases from V and 3 bases from J, with 9 bases in between. The CDR3 extends over 13 amino acids. CDR3 sequence (DNA): TGCAGTGCTAGAGATCCGGATCGCTACGAGCAGTACTTC. It encodes CSARDPDRYEQYF.

This chain joins TRBV12-3 or TRBV12-4 and TRBJ1-2; 9 nucleotides align to TRBD1. The V gene end was trimmed by 6 bases and the J gene end by 6 bases; junction bases not matched to a gene: 8. This CDR3 is built from 14 residues. The CDR3 region is CASSPFGTGNGYTF. Here the CDR3 DNA reads TGTGCCAGCAGCCCCTTCGGGACAGGGAATGGCTACACCTTC.

This rearrangement joins TRBV11-2 to TRBJ2-3, with TRBD2 matching 7 bases. CDR1 and CDR2 (germline): SGHAT, FQNNGV. Trimming at V came to 7 bases and at J to 8 bases, leaving 15 bases not matched to a gene. The CDR3 spans 15 residues. This chain's CDR3 is CASTQIYGERGTQYF. In nucleotides, the CDR3 is TGTGCCAGCACCCAAATTTATGGGGAGCGGGGTACGCAGTATTTT.

This clonotype has a count of ten or more. The CDR3 DNA reads TGTGCCAGCAGCTTTTCAGGGGGGAACACTGAAGCTTTCTTT. This gives the protein CASSFSGGNTEAFF. The chain links TRBV7-8 to TRBJ1-1, with 7 bases fitting TRBD1. The CDR3 is 14 residues long. Germline V gives CDR1 SGHVS, CDR2 FQNEAQ. J was trimmed by 1 base and V by 3 bases; bases with no gene match: 2.

This clonotype has more than one count but fewer than ten. V gene TRBV7-6 combines with J gene TRBJ2-2, with D possibly TRBD1 on 6 matching bases. Trimming shortened V by 5 bases and J by 11 bases, and 18 bases separated the two germline ends. The CDR3 has 14 amino acids. The germline gives CDR1 SGHVS, CDR2 FNYEAQ. DNA for the CDR3: TGTGCCAGCAGCCCACCAGGGGCGCCTAAAGAGCTGTTTTTT. Translating it yields CASSPPGAPKELFF.

V is TRBV7-8 and J is TRBJ2-1, with 7 bases lining up with TRBD2. V lost 2 bases and J lost 4; bases outside the gene matches: 5. CDR1 is SGHVS and CDR2 is FQNEAQ in the germline V gene. This CDR3 spans 15 amino acids. CDR3 bases: TGTGCCAGCAGCTTACGACTAGCCGTATACAATGAGCAGTTCTTC. Its translation: CASSLRLAVYNEQFF.

The chain couples TRBV3-1 to TRBJ2-3; D is perhaps TRBD1 (6 bases). V gave up 3 bases and J gave up 4 bases, with 11 bases separating them. Germline lookup yields CDR1 LGHDT and CDR2 YNNKEL (reference sequence). The CDR3 runs to 14 residues. For the CDR3, the DNA is TGTGCCAGCAGCCATCGGCAGGGGTCAGATACGCAGTATTTT. This translates into CASSHRQGSDTQYF.

This clonotype has a handful of counts. V is TRBV5-1 and J is TRBJ2-1; a possible D gene is TRBD2 (5 bases). The CDR3 is 17 amino acids. Germline CDR1 and CDR2: SGHRS and YFSETQ. Trimming cost V 4 bases and J 4 bases, with 21 bases left between them. For the CDR3, the DNA is TGCGCCAGCAGCCCCCAGGAGGTTGTTGTTGGGTACAATGAGCAGTTCTTC. Its translation is CASSPQEVVVGYNEQFF.

This clonotype was recorded at least ten times. J is TRBJ2-1 and V is TRBV7-9, with D perhaps matching TRBD1 (6 bases). Germline CDR1 reads SEHNR; CDR2 reads FQNEAQ (reference sequence). The V gene lost 2 bases and the J gene lost 3 bases, with 8 bases spanning the gap. The CDR3 covers 14 residues. CDR3 coding DNA: TGTGCCAGCAGCTTACAGGGGATCTACAATGAGCAGTTCTTC. Its translation is CASSLQGIYNEQFF.

Only a few counts were recorded for this clonotype. This chain connects TRBV11-2 to TRBJ1-2, with 10 bases lining up with TRBD1. V lost 5 bases, J lost 2 bases, and 2 bases stayed unmatched. The CDR3 has 14 residues. Germline CDR1 SGHAT, CDR2 FQNNGV. DNA for the CDR3: TGTGCCAGCAGCGTGACAGGGGGCAACTATGGCTACACCTTC. Translating it yields CASSVTGGNYGYTF.

The V gene is TRBV20-1, the J gene TRBJ2-5; weak D call: TRBD2 (6 bases). Germline CDR1 and CDR2: DFQATT and SNEGSKA (reference sequence). The length of the CDR3 is 15 residues. The V gene lost 0 bases and the J gene lost 5 bases, with 16 bases spanning the gap. Here the CDR3 reads CSARDLSTAGETQYF. In nucleotides, the CDR3 is TGCAGTGCTAGAGATCTCTCGACGGCGGGGGAGACCCAGTACTTC.

This clonotype was found a few times. The chain couples TRBV12-3 or TRBV12-4 to TRBJ2-1, with 10 bases matching TRBD2. This CDR3 region has 16 residues. V was pared by 5 bases and J by 4 bases, with 8 bases of the junction left unmatched. DNA of the CDR3: TGTGCCAGCAGTGCTCTGCTAGCGGGGGATTACAATGAGCAGTTCTTC. It yields the protein CASSALLAGDYNEQFF.

This clonotype was detected ten times or more. The rearrangement uses TRBV20-1 and TRBJ1-5; possible D gene TRBD1, 5 bases. V lost 3 bases and J lost 6, with 18 bases in between. The germline gives CDR1 DFQATT, CDR2 SNEGSKA (reference sequence). CDR3 size: 15 residues. CDR3 sequence (DNA): TGCAGTGCTAGGGCCCCAGCAGGGATTAGTCAGCCCCAGCATTTT. Translating it yields CSARAPAGISQPQHF.

The V call is TRBV13, the J call TRBJ2-2, with 9 bases matching TRBD1. V lost 5 bases to trimming and J lost 7 bases; unmatched junction nucleotides: 5. The CDR3 totals 14 residues. The germline V gene has CDR1 PRHDT and CDR2 FYEKMQ (reference sequence). In nucleotides, the CDR3 is TGTGCCAGCAGCCCACAGGGGGCAGGCGGGGAGCTGTTTTTT. This encodes CASSPQGAGGELFF.

The chain combines TRBV12-3 or TRBV12-4 with TRBJ2-1; either TRBD1 or TRBD2 may supply D (7 bases each). The CDR3 sequence is 18 residues long. V was shortened by 4 bases and J by 0 bases, with 19 bases between the two germline ends. The CDR3 protein is CASSSGGGTGSSYNEQFF. As DNA, the CDR3 is TGTGCCAGCAGTTCAGGGGGGGGAACAGGAAGCTCCTACAATGAGCAGTTCTTC.